This T cell receptor (beta chain) was sequenced in a study of response to subunit inactivated influenza vaccine. Trimming left V 0 bases short and J 9 bases short, with 12 bases between. Per the germline V gene, CDR1 is LNHNV and CDR2 is YYDKDF (reference sequence). The CDR3 is 14 residues long. Study-wide results and caveats: Every seasonal influenza vaccination brings in few new T cells, the authors suggested.

A single record per CDR3 protein comes from TCRdb applying MiXCR to the RT-PCR reads. The table shows around 480,000 distinct CDR3 sequences, with roughly 11% occurring only once. Worth noting for this clonotype: Its antigen is unknown.

The clonotype was recovered from a man over 45 who received an inactivated influenza vaccine. The chain employs TRBV15 and TRBJ2-4; possible D gene TRBD1, 5 bases. Specimen: PBMCs from blood, collected roughly 47 days after vaccination. This CDR3 is CATSRERQGLIQYF. The CDR3 DNA reads as TGTGCCACCAGCAGAGAGCGTCAGGGCCTCATTCAGTACTTC.